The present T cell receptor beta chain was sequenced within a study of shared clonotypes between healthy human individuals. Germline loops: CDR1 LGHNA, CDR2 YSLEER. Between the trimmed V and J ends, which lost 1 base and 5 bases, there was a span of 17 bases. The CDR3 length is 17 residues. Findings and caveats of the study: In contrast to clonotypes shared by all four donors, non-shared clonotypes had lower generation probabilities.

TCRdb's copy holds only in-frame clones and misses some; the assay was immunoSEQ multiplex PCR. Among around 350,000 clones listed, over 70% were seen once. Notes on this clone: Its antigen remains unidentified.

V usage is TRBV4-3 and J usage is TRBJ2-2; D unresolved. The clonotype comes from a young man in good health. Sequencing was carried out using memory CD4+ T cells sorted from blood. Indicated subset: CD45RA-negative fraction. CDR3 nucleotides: TGCGCCAGCAGCCAAGCTCCCGGTGCGTTTGGTACCGGGGAGCTGTTTTTT. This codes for CASSQAPGAFGTGELFF.